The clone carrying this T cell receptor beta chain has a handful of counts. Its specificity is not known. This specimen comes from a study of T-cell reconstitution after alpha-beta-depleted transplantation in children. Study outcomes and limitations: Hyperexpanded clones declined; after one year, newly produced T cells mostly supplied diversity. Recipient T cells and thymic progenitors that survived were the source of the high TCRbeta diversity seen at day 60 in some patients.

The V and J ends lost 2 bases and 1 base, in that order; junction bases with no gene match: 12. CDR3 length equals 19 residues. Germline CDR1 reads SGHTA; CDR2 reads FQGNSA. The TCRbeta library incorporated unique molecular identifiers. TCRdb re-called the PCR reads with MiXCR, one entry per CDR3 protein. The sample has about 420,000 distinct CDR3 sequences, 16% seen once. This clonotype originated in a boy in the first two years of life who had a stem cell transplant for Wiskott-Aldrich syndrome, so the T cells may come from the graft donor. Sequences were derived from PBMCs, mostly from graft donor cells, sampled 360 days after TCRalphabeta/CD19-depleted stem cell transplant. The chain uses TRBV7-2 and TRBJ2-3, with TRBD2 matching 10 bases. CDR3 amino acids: CASSLPRLAGAYGTDTQYF. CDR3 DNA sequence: TGTGCCAGCAGCTTACCGAGGCTAGCGGGGGCGTATGGCACAGATACGCAGTATTTT.